This TCR beta chain was recovered during a study of synovial regulatory T cells in juvenile arthritis. Study-wide results and limits: Largely private between patients, iaTreg TCR repertoires showed partial overlap with synovial Teff and blood CPL repertoires.

Clones were read by immunoSEQ multiplex PCR, and TCRdb kept only the in-frame ones, dropping some. The repertoire table contains about 9,600 clones. CDR1 is SGHTA, CDR2 FQGNSA, per germline. CDR3 size: 15 residues. The DNA is unrecorded. Comments on this clone: Its antigen remains unidentified.

The sample comprised Treg cells from blood. Described subset: remaining (HLA-DR-negative) circulating blood Treg cells. The V call is TRBV7-2, the J call TRBJ2-3; TCRdb reports TRBD2, a call that lacks DNA to check it against. The TCR was taken from a donor between 2 and 35 years old with juvenile idiopathic arthritis. This CDR3 is CASSPTLAVTDTQYF.